This T cell receptor (beta chain) was captured by sequencing in a study of blood T cell repertoires in COVID-19 (dated by TCRdb to about 2020). General notes on the study: Samples covering the acute and convalescent phases of COVID-19 were provided by collaborators in the United States, Italy and Spain. The dataset comprised deeply sampled blood TCRbeta repertoires from subjects exposed to, actively infected with, or recovered from COVID-19. Nearly every sample came with metadata listing a de-identified subject ID, COVID-19 status, age in years and sex. The samples were drawn from the first 160 participants of the ongoing ImmuneRACE study and from about 1,200 subjects provided by 6 global collaborators. Where available, HLA class I and class II types were taken from metadata supplied by the sample provider and were not determined by assay-based typing. The repertoires were released in a freely available public database meant as a resource for research on the immune response to SARS-CoV-2. The prospective study material was composed of cDNA or gDNA derived from T cells, B-cell-depleted T cells, or PBMCs. Beyond this particular receptor, the publication reports: The amount of clinical and demographic metadata varied by source and participant and was provided uncurated.

TCRbeta CDR3 regions were amplified from genomic DNA using the immunoSEQ Assay, a bias-controlled multiplex PCR. Per the original workflow: The number of nucleated cells in each sample was estimated by amplification of reference gene primers within the assay. Sequence reads were collapsed and filtered to measure the absolute abundance of every unique TCRbeta CDR3 rearrangement. For each sample, productive Simpson clonality was calculated as the square root of Simpson's diversity index over productive rearrangements. TCRdb's version of the immuneACCESS table is confined to in-frame rearrangements and falls short of the full clone set. An unresolved V gene accounts for under half of the shortfall where checked; the remainder is of unknown origin. V and J calls plus clone size are reproduced from that table; the DNA served to infer D and trimming. The sample table records 85,000 to 100,000 clones; 86% of these occur just once. 10% to 15% of the sample rests with the top ten.

Of note for this clone: No cognate antigen has been identified for it. Qualities for individual bases were not recorded, and no much larger clone is one base off.

The collaborating institutions used their own protocols to collect whole blood in K2EDTA tubes. For TCRbeta analysis, collaborators shipped samples as frozen whole blood, isolated PBMCs, or DNA extracted from either of those sample types. The receptor was derived from a woman in her fifties or sixties in a cohort sampled during active or convalescent COVID-19. The material sequenced was peripheral blood.

CDR3 reads: CASSTTTGANYGYTF. Here is the DNA: TGTGCCAGCAGTACTACGACAGGGGCTAACTATGGCTACACCTTC. Recombination connected TRBV28 to TRBJ1-2; TRBD1 matches 8 bases in the middle. The germline V gene specifies MDHEN as CDR1 and SYDVKM as CDR2. From the cysteine through the phenylalanine, the CDR3 covers 15 amino acids. Of all the DNA, just the CDR3 is kept, 45 bases in frame from base 1. Germline trimming amounts to 5 bases on V and 0 bases on J, with 5 as the count of junction bases outside the gene matches.